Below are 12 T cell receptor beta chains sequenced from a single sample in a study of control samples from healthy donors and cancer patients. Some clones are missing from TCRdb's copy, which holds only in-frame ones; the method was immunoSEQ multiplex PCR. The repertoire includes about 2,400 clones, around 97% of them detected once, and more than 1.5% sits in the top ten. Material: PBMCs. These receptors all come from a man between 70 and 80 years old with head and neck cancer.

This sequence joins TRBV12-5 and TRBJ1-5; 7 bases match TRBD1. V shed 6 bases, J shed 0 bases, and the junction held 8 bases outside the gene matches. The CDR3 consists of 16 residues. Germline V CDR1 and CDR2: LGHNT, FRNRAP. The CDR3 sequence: CASGRTGDYSNQPQHF. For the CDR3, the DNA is TGTGCTAGTGGACGAACAGGGGATTATAGCAATCAGCCCCAGCATTTT.

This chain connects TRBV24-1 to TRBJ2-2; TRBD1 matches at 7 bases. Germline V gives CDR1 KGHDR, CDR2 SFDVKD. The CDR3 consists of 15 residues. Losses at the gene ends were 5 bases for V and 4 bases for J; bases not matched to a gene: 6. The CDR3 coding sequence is TGTGCCACCAGTGCTTCCGGGACAGTCACCGGGGAGCTGTTTTTT. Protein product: CATSASGTVTGELFF.

Written as DNA, the CDR3 is TGTGCCAGCAGCGTAGACCAGGGGGTTGTGTATGAGCAGTTCTTC. It is translated as CASSVDQGVVYEQFF. The gene calls are TRBV9 and TRBJ2-1; TRBD1 agrees at 7 bases. This CDR3 has 15 amino acids. CDR1 is SGDLS, CDR2 YYNGEE, per germline. The ends lost 0 bases at V and 8 bases at J; junction bases unmatched: 8.

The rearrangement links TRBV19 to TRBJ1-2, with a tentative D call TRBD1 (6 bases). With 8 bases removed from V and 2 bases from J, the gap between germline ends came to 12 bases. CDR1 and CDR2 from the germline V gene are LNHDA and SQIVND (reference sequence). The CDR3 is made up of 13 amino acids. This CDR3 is CASSRGRNYGYTF. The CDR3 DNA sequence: TGTGCCAGTTCGAGGGGGAGGAACTATGGCTACACCTTC.

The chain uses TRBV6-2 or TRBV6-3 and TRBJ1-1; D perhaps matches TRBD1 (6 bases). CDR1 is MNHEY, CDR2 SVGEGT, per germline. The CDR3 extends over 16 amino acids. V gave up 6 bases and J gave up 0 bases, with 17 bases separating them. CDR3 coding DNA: TGTGCCAGCAGCCGTAGACAGGATCTGTTGAACACTGAAGCTTTCTTT. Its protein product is CASSRRQDLLNTEAFF.

CDR3 sequence (DNA): TGTGCCAGCACCACCCCGGACAGGCCCAACGAGCAGTACTTC. This gives the protein CASTTPDRPNEQYF. The V and J genes are TRBV6-6 and TRBJ2-7; TRBD1 matches 7 bases. The germline V gene encodes CDR1 MNHNY and CDR2 SVGAGI (reference sequence). The CDR3 sequence is 14 residues long. The trim removed 7 bases at V and 5 bases at J, leaving 11 bases unmatched.

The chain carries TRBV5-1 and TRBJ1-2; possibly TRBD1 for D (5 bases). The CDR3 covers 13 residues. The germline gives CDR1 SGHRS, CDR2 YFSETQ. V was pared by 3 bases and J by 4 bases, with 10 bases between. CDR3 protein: CASSWDGTYGYTF. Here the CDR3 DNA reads TGCGCCAGCAGCTGGGACGGAACCTATGGCTACACCTTC. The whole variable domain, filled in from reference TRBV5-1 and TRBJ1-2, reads KAGVTQTPRYLIKTRGQQVTLSCSPISGHRSVSWYQQTPGQGLQFLFEYFSETQRNKGNFPGRFSGRQFSNSRSEMNVSTLELGDSALYLCASSWDGTYGYTFGSGTRLTVV.

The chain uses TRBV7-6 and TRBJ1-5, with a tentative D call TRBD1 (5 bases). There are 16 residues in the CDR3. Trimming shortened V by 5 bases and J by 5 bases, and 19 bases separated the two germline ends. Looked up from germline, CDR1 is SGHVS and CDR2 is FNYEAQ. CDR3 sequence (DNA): TGTGCCAGCAGCCCAGAGATTGGACATAACTATCAGCCCCAGCATTTT. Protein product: CASSPEIGHNYQPQHF.

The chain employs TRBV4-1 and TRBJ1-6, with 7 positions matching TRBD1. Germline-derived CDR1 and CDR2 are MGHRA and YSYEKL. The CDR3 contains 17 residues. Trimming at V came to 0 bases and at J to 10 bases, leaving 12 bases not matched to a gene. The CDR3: CASSQEMVIQGRSPLHF. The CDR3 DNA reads TGCGCCAGCAGCCAAGAAATGGTGATACAGGGGAGATCACCCCTCCACTTT.

The CDR3 reads CASRPSGQGYEQYF. The CDR3 DNA reads TGTGCCAGCAGGCCTTCGGGACAGGGCTACGAGCAGTACTTC. The J gene is TRBJ2-7, the V gene TRBV2; TRBD1 matches at 9 bases. Trimming at V came to 6 bases and at J to 3 bases, leaving 6 bases not matched to a gene. CDR3 length: 14 amino acids. The germline gives CDR1 SNHLY, CDR2 FYNNEI.

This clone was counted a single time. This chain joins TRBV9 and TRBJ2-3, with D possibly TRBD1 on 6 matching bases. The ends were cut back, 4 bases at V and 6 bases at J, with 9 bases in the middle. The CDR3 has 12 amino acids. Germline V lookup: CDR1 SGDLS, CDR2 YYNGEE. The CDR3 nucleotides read TGTGCCAGCAGCCCCCAGGGGGATACGCAGTATTTT. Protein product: CASSPQGDTQYF. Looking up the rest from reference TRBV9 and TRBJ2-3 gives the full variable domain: DSGVTQTPKHLITATGQRVTLRCSPRSGDLSVYWYQQSLDQGLQFLIQYYNGEERAKGNILERFSAQQFPDLHSELNLSSLELGDSALYFCASSPQGDTQYFGPGTRLTVL.

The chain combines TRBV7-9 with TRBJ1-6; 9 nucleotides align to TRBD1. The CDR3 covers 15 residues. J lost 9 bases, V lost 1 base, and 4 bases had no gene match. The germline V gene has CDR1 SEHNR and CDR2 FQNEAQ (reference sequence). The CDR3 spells CASSLEGDRVSPLHF. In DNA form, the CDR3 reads TGTGCCAGCAGCTTAGAAGGGGACAGGGTTTCACCCCTCCACTTT.